This TCR beta chain was observed in a study of cytomegalovirus exposure and HLA in healthy donors (dated by TCRdb to 2015 to 2018). Notes on the research overall: In an earlier analysis of under 750 of the donors, less than 350 Gb of sequence data and just under 120 million unique TCR beta sequences from roughly 180 million T cells were reported. The study used immunosequencing to profile the T cell repertoires of around 600 subjects and linked those repertoires to cytomegalovirus serostatus. Approximately 300 gigabases of sequencing data and approximately 80 million unique TCR sequences were included in an early release covering about 700 HLA-typed donors. Roughly five DR-DQ haplotypes were treated as single units for association and clustering because of strong linkage in the cohort. Of the roughly 390 genotyped donors, 75% to 85% were placed in the genetic ancestry cluster associated with self-reported Caucasian donors. In an earlier analysis of 500 to 650 of the donors, high-throughput TCR beta sequencing was used to judge whether each TCR beta V gene segment behaved as functional or pseudogenic. Rather than using new phenotypic data, the later analysis identified candidate immune exposures from TCR beta sequences and from how often those sequences occurred across donors. In a later genetic analysis, genome-wide SNP genotypes for 398 of the 666 donors were used, and that subset was treated as a discovery cohort. The study combined high-throughput TCR immunosequencing, statistical association of individual TCRs with disease status, and machine learning to predict cytomegalovirus infection status. HLA typing covered class I and class II loci at four-digit resolution. Donor age, sex, ethnicity and CMV serostatus were collected together with the repertoire data. Across some 400 genotyped donors of the cohort, an average of approximately 240,000 unique TCR beta nucleotide sequences per donor were sequenced, and 15% to 20% of those sequences were non-productive. The study aimed to test whether signatures of past pathogen exposure could be identified by cataloging public T cell receptors. Along with the approximately 650-subject first cohort, a separate validation cohort of approximately 110 different subjects was used. All discovery cohort repertoires had been generated on a single sequencing platform. In a later analysis, previously published TCR beta repertoires from more than 500 donors were re-analyzed and high-resolution HLA genotyping was added so that TCR occurrence patterns could be studied. Typing coverage varied by locus: 629-630 donors for A, B, C, DRB1 and DQB1; around 560 for DQA1; around 610 for DPA1; approximately 450 for DPB1. General study outcomes and caveats: In a later analysis, TCR association rates were found to vary across HLA loci, with the most associated TCRs seen for DRB1 alleles and the fewest for HLA-C alleles. A later analysis associated 17,000 or so TCR beta sequences with specific HLA alleles at a false discovery rate of 0.05. Assigning TCR associations to individual alleles was difficult when HLA alleles, especially DR and DQ, strongly co-occurred. The cohort was sequenced for TCR beta chains only, and without alpha or paired-chain data the features that could be detected were limited. A cluster of highly shared sequence variants was judged likely to represent a technical artifact of the sequencing pipeline. Compared with the approximately 670-donor mean, donors in an Asian-associated ancestry cluster had fewer N-insertions in productive TCRs, according to a later genetic analysis. Because some donors lacked HLA typing at each locus, the association tests relied only on the typed subset. In a later analysis, most CMV-associated TCR beta chains were found to appear HLA-restricted, with HLA associations seemingly driven largely by CMV exposure. In the study, around 150 TCR beta chains were listed as associated with cytomegalovirus. According to the authors, the approach could potentially be generalized to other disease states and immunological phenotypes. Immune exposure information for the cohort was limited to CMV serostatus. Correlated functional status among segregating V segments might reflect linkage disequilibrium, but an unknown experimental factor could not be ruled out. The classifier was reported to diagnose cytomegalovirus status with high specificity and sensitivity in both the original and validation cohorts. Roughly uniform sequencing depth across donors was assumed in presence/absence analyses, although this assumption may not hold. A later analysis found that HLA-associated TCR beta chains were more clonally expanded and had lower generation probabilities than equally common non-associated chains. In vitro tests confirmed that a few of the cytomegalovirus-associated TCR beta chains recognize cytomegalovirus antigens. Because counts were too low, roughly 18 rarely observed V segments, including chromosome 9 orphons, were left out of the earlier analysis of a few hundred of the donors. An association between a missense DCLRE1C variant and V-gene and J-gene trimming of TCR beta chains was found in a later genetic analysis and replicated in an independent cohort. In an earlier analysis of around 500 of the donors, most TCR beta V segments appeared in productive rearrangements about 87% or about 30% of the time, broadly matching IMGT annotations. According to a later analysis, parvovirus B19, influenza, CMV and Epstein-Barr virus appeared linked to several top co-occurrence clusters. Across donors, most TCR sequences were observed very rarely, whereas some public TCRs were present in many individuals. A further reported finding was that TCR beta sequences accurately predicted the HLA-A and HLA-B alleles for most subjects in the first cohort.

Points on this clone: The target of this receptor is not known. Base quality data are lacking; no much larger clone is found one base away.

Library generation was performed with the immunoSEQ multiplex PCR assay. The multiplex PCR relied on a mix of 60 forward primers for TCR Vbeta segments and 13 reverse primers for TCR Jbeta segments. A multiplex PCR assay on genomic DNA amplified the CDR3 region of rearranged TCR beta genes. On the Illumina HiSeq System, the amplified TCR beta libraries were sequenced as 87-base-pair reads. As for the original processing: A later analysis counted around 72 million unique TCR beta chains across the 690 or so repertoires, and roughly 11 million of these chains were shared by at least two donors. To remove PCR and sequencing errors, raw reads were error-corrected and collapsed into unique sequences using a nearest-neighbor algorithm that merged closely related sequences. CDR3 sequences were aligned to IMGT reference sequences to assign V, D and J gene segments. Each retained sequence needed at least a six-nucleotide match to both a V gene segment and a J gene segment. A rearrangement counted as productive if the CDR3 had no stop codons and remained in frame with V and J, and every other rearrangement counted as non-productive. CDR3 was defined by IMGT convention, running from the second conserved V-encoded cysteine to the conserved J-encoded phenylalanine. Sequences without an unambiguous match to a single V gene segment were excluded from the earlier analysis of about 630 of the donors. In an earlier analysis of 450 to 700 of the donors, V segments were called functional above 56.7% productive rearrangements and were called segregating when the between-donor standard deviation exceeded 5%. A statistical classification framework was developed to diagnose cytomegalovirus status using the catalog of TCR beta chain sequences. In a later analysis, V and J genes were assigned by comparing TCR nucleotide sequences against IMGT/GENE-DB human TR gene sequences. In a later analysis, CDR3 sequences and most-parsimonious VDJ recombination scenarios were assigned using the TCRdist pipeline. A later analysis defined each TCR beta chain by its CDR3 amino acid sequence plus V-gene family, and excluded reads lacking a unique V-gene family. To address suspected cross-contamination and a sequencing artifact, a later analysis removed roughly 640 highly shared, low-generation-probability nucleotide sequences. A later analysis calculated a clonal expansion index for each public chain from normalized within-repertoire ranks of inferred template counts. A later analysis computed generation probabilities with a VDJ recombination model fitted to out-of-frame rearrangements, and checked the results against IGoR. A later analysis scored TCR-TCR, TCR-HLA and TCR-CMV co-occurrence with hypergeometric tests, applying a repertoire-size bias correction to TCR pairs. False discovery rates were estimated in a later analysis by permuting HLA or CMV assignments 20 times. A later analysis grouped co-occurring TCRs with DBSCAN, adding TCRdist sequence similarity when clustering within HLA-allele-positive subsets. Repertoires with fewer than 30,000 or more than 120,000 public chains, plus five repertoires with anomalous nucleotide sharing, were excluded from co-occurrence clustering. TCRdb carries this immuneACCESS record with in-frame sequences only. Its versions omit some clonotypes, under half of them owing to an unresolved V gene in the studies checked, with the rest unexplained. From that table come the V and J calls and clone size; the DNA was used to work out D and trimming. Present in this sample are about 160,000 clones, around 80% of which were seen just once. About 4.3% of the sample is taken by the ten largest.

The cohort consisted of approximately 670 healthy bone marrow donors. At the time of sampling, every cohort member was nominally healthy, though immune exposures that went unrecorded were likely present. The donor tested CMV seropositive, placing the donor among the 289 seropositive members of the cohort. Every donor gave a peripheral blood sample, and the peripheral blood mononuclear cells from that sample were used for TCR beta sequencing. The Qiagen DNeasy Blood Extraction Kit was used to extract genomic DNA from the blood cell samples. The sequence came from a woman in her forties or fifties in good health and CMV-seropositive. The sample comprised PBMCs.

CDR3 sequence: CASSFRGAGNQPQHF. The nucleotide sequence reads as follows: TGTGCCAGCAGCTTTCGTGGGGCTGGCAATCAGCCCCAGCATTTT. The rearrangement combines TRBV5-5 with TRBJ1-5; TRBD1 is perhaps the D gene, given 5 matching bases. Counted from cysteine to phenylalanine, this CDR3 has 15 amino acids. Just CDR3 DNA is preserved here, 45 bases in frame from base 1. V drops 2 bases and J drops 2 bases, leaving 11 bases in between. Based on the germline V gene (reference sequence), the CDR1 and CDR2 sequences are SGHKS and YYEKEE.